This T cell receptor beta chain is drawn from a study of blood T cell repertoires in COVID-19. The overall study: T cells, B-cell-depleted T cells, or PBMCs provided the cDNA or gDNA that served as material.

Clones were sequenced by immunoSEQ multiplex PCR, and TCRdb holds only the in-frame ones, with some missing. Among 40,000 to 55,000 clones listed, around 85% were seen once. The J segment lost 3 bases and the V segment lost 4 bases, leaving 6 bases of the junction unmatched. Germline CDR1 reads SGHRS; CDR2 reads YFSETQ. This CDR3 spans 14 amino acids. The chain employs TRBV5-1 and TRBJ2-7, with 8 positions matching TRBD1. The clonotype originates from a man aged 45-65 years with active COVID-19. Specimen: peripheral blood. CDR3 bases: TGCGCCAGCAGCATAGACAGGGGAGGCTACGAGCAGTACTTC. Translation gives CASSIDRGGYEQYF.